Below, 13 T cell receptor beta chains from the same sample are listed, as sequenced in a study of T-cell memory formation after mild COVID-19. Using its own MiXCR run on the 5' RACE reads, TCRdb lists one record per CDR3 protein. The sample includes about 390,000 distinct CDR3 sequences, about 16% of them seen just once. Input material: PBMCs or a T cell subset sorted from them (not recorded which). The receptors originated from a young man who had mild COVID-19 (a few samples of this study predate the infection). Cell type and time point are not known.

This clonotype was recorded at least ten times. The CDR3 DNA follows: TGCAGCGTTGAAGATCTCCATCGGGGGGACTTCTGGCACCAGTACTTC. It codes for CSVEDLHRGDFWHQYF. The V gene is TRBV29-1, the J gene TRBJ2-5; 7 bases fit TRBD2. With V trimmed by 0 bases and J by 10 bases, 17 bases remained unmatched. The CDR3 length is 16 residues. Germline V gives CDR1 SQVTM, CDR2 ANQGSEA.

The chain uses TRBV5-1 and TRBJ2-5, with D possibly TRBD2 on 6 matching bases. Trimming shortened V by 5 bases and J by 5 bases, and 22 bases separated the two germline ends. The CDR3 is 16 residues long. CDR1 and CDR2 from the germline V gene are SGHRS and YFSETQ. The CDR3 region has the DNA TGCGCCAGCAGTCTACTACCGACTAGACCCACGGAGACCCAGTACTTC. This gives the protein CASSLLPTRPTETQYF.

This clonotype has a handful of counts. The V call is TRBV12-3 or TRBV12-4, the J call TRBJ2-4; D is undetermined. The CDR3 is made up of 13 amino acids. V was cut by 2 bases and J by 5 bases, with 7 bases left in between. The CDR3 DNA follows: TGTGCCAGCAGTTTAAATAACGAAAACATTCAGTACTTC. Translating it yields CASSLNNENIQYF.

This sequence joins TRBV4-1 and TRBJ2-5; no clear D gene. Trimming took off 4 bases at V and 5 bases at J, with 8 bases between the two ends. Germline values: CDR1 MGHRA, CDR2 YSYEKL. The CDR3 spans 12 residues. CDR3: CASSPDVETQYF. CDR3 nucleotide sequence: TGCGCCAGCAGCCCTGACGTGGAGACCCAGTACTTC.

This clonotype has at least ten counts. The chain links TRBV5-1 to TRBJ2-3, with TRBD1 matching 7 bases. In germline, CDR1 is SGHRS, CDR2 YFSETQ. The CDR3 loop spans 15 amino acids. With V trimmed by 6 bases and J by 1 base, 8 bases remained unmatched. The CDR3 DNA sequence: TGCGCCAGCACTTACCGGGACAGACGCACAGATACGCAGTATTTT. This translates into CASTYRDRRTDTQYF.

This clonotype was detected a few times. The chain uses TRBV15 and TRBJ1-5; 9 bases fit TRBD1. Germline V lookup: CDR1 LNHNV, CDR2 YYDKDF (reference sequence). V gave up 0 bases and J gave up 7 bases; unmatched junction bases: 10. The CDR3 spans 17 residues. CDR3 residues: CATSRDPPGQGWQPQHF. The CDR3 DNA reads as TGTGCCACCAGCAGAGATCCCCCGGGACAGGGATGGCAGCCCCAGCATTTT.

V gene TRBV5-1 combines with J gene TRBJ1-6; 10 nucleotides line up with TRBD1. The J segment lost 8 bases and the V segment lost 0 bases, leaving 2 bases of the junction unmatched. CDR1 and CDR2 from the germline V gene are SGHRS and YFSETQ. This CDR3 is 15 amino acids long. CDR3 loop: CASSLEGQGYSPLHF. The CDR3 DNA reads as TGCGCCAGCAGCTTGGAGGGACAGGGGTATTCACCCCTCCACTTT.

This clonotype came up many times. This rearrangement joins TRBV12-3 or TRBV12-4 to TRBJ2-7; TRBD1 matches at 8 bases. V was clipped by 5 bases and J by 5 bases; unmatched bases: 2. The CDR3 is 12 amino acids. As DNA, the CDR3 is TGTGCCAGCAGTCCACAGGGGGACGAGCAGTACTTC. Residues: CASSPQGDEQYF.

There are a few counts of this clonotype. V and J are TRBV10-2 and TRBJ2-1, with D perhaps given as TRBD1 or TRBD2 (5 bases each). The CDR3 has 13 amino acids. CDR1 WSHSY and CDR2 SAAADI come from the germline V gene. The V and J ends lost 6 bases and 6 bases respectively, with 12 bases between them. CDR3 in DNA: TGCGCCAGCAGGGGGACGGCCGGCAATGAGCAGTTCTTC. Protein: CASRGTAGNEQFF.

This chain joins TRBV6-1 and TRBJ2-1; TRBD2 might be the D (6 bases). CDR1 is MNHNS and CDR2 is SASEGT in the germline V gene. V was clipped by 3 bases and J by 4 bases, with 13 bases between them. The CDR3 covers 15 residues. The CDR3 loop is CASSELPGVYNEQFF. The CDR3 DNA follows: TGTGCCAGCAGTGAGTTGCCGGGGGTTTACAATGAGCAGTTCTTC.

This sequence joins TRBV5-1 and TRBJ2-5; D gene ambiguous. The V end lost 4 bases, the J end lost 1 base, and 11 bases lay between the germline ends. Germline loops: CDR1 SGHRS, CDR2 YFSETQ. There are 14 residues in the CDR3. The CDR3 region is CASSPYTFQETQYF. In DNA form, the CDR3 reads TGCGCCAGCAGCCCTTACACCTTCCAAGAGACCCAGTACTTC.

The V and J genes are TRBV4-1 and TRBJ2-7, with D hard to call. This CDR3 is built from 13 residues. Per the germline V gene, CDR1 is MGHRA and CDR2 is YSYEKL. V was trimmed by 1 base and J by 7 bases, leaving 11 bases between them. The CDR3 sequence is CASSQAGSGEQYF. The CDR3 DNA sequence: TGCGCCAGCAGCCAAGCAGGATCGGGTGAGCAGTACTTC.

This clonotype showed up many times. The chain couples TRBV3-1 to TRBJ2-3, with TRBD2 matching 9 bases. Unmatched junction bases numbered 4, after V lost 4 bases and J lost 2 bases. CDR3 size: 15 residues. The germline V gene has CDR1 LGHDT and CDR2 YNNKEL (reference sequence). The CDR3 sequence is CASSPTSGVTDTQYF. The DNA of the CDR3 is TGTGCCAGCAGCCCGACTAGCGGAGTCACAGATACGCAGTATTTT.